This is a list of T cell receptor beta chains from one sample in a study of Graves' ophthalmopathy and Graves' hyperthyroidism. Each CDR3 protein gets one entry after TCRdb re-called the multiplex PCR reads with MiXCR. This table has hundreds of thousands of distinct CDR3 sequences, about 38% appearing once. The sequencing input was peripheral blood. The receptors were sampled from an adult man with Graves' ophthalmopathy. CDR3s include the opening cysteine and the closing phenylalanine or tryptophan. D genes are given only for firm matches. Clone sizes are given selectively: once, few, many, or a class where the clone is expanded.

J,V,size,D,DNA,CDR3
TRBJ1-1,TRBV10-3,once,TRBD1,TGTGCCTGGAGTGGGACAGGTTCCACTGAAGCTTTCTTT,CAWSGTGSTEAFF
TRBJ2-5,TRBV5-1,many,.,TGCGCCAGCAGCTTGGCACGGGCCGGAGAGACCCAGTACTTC,CASSLARAGETQYF
TRBJ2-5,TRBV20-1,many,.,TGCAGTGCTCCGCTACAAGAGACCCAGTACTTC,CSAPLQETQYF
TRBJ1-1,TRBV12-3/TRBV12-4,many,TRBD1,TGTGCCAGCAGTTTAGAAGGGGGCGTCGCTGAAGCTTTCTTT,CASSLEGGVAEAFF
TRBJ2-7,TRBV14,.,.,TGTGCCAGCGCCGGAGGGTACCGGGGGAACTACGAGCAGTACTTC,CASAGGYRGNYEQYF
TRBJ2-7,TRBV6-1,.,.,TGTGCCAGCAGTGGCCGGGCCAACTACGAGCAGTACTTC,CASSGRANYEQYF
TRBJ1-1,TRBV2,many,TRBD1,TGTGCCAGATCGGGACAGGGGGTTACTGAAGCTTTCTTT,CARSGQGVTEAFF
TRBJ1-1,TRBV2,.,.,TGTGCCAGCAGTTTCAGGGGCTCGAACACTGAAGCTTTCTTT,CASSFRGSNTEAFF
TRBJ1-3,TRBV25-1,.,.,TGTGCCAGCAGTGAAGGGAGTGCCGGAAACACCATATATTTT,CASSEGSAGNTIYF
TRBJ2-2,TRBV9,few,TRBD2,TGTGCCAGCAGCCTCGGACTAGTGGTCGCCGGGGAGCTGTTTTTT,CASSLGLVVAGELFF
TRBJ2-3,TRBV7-2,.,.,TGTGCCAGCAGCTCAACAGGGCTAAATACGCAGTATTTT,CASSSTGLNTQYF
TRBJ2-7,TRBV11-1,.,.,TGTGCCAGCAGCTTAAAATTGAGGTACGAGCAGTACTTC,CASSLKLRYEQYF
TRBJ2-3,TRBV7-8,.,TRBD2,TGTGCCAGCAGCTTCTCTACTAGCGCGGGGGATACGCAGTATTTT,CASSFSTSAGDTQYF
TRBJ2-2,TRBV6-2/TRBV6-3,many,.,TGTGCCAGCAGGCGGACAGAGCTGTTTTTT,CASRRTELFF
TRBJ2-5,TRBV4-2,.,.,TGTGCCAGCAGCCAAGGCGGCAGCCTCCAAGGGACCCAGTACTTC,CASSQGGSLQGTQYF
TRBJ1-6,TRBV7-2,.,TRBD1,TGTGCCAGCAGCTCGGGGACAGGGCATTCACCCCTCCACTTT,CASSSGTGHSPLHF
TRBJ2-7,TRBV15,many,.,TGTGCCACCAGCAGAGATCCGGCGGGTTCCTACGAGCAGTACTTC,CATSRDPAGSYEQYF
TRBJ2-7,TRBV12-3/TRBV12-4,few,.,TGTGCCAGCAGTTTCGGGGCAGGGGGAGGCTACGAGCAGTACTTC,CASSFGAGGGYEQYF
TRBJ1-5,TRBV7-9,once,TRBD1,TGTGCCAGCAGCTTAACGACAGGGTCGAAGCAAGAGACCCAGCATTTT,CASSLTTGSKQETQHF
TRBJ2-6,TRBV16,many,.,TGTGCCAGCAGCCAACAGGCAGCCGGGGCCAACGTCCTGACTTTC,CASSQQAAGANVLTF
TRBJ1-4,TRBV7-2,.,.,TGTGCCAGCAGCTTAGGGGGCACTGATGAAAAACTGTTTTTT,CASSLGGTDEKLFF
TRBJ1-2,TRBV29-1,.,TRBD1,TGCAGCGCCCGACAGGGTACTAACTATGGCTACACCTTC,CSARQGTNYGYTF
TRBJ2-5,TRBV5-6,.,.,TGTGCCAGCAGCGGAGAGGGGGTACGGGAGACCCAGTACTTC,CASSGEGVRETQYF
TRBJ2-7,TRBV25-1,.,.,TGTGCCAGCAGTTACGCTAGGGGGGTCTACGAGCAGTACTTC,CASSYARGVYEQYF
TRBJ2-2,TRBV24-1,.,TRBD2,TGTGCCAGCGTAAAACGGACTAGCGGAGATAACACCGGGGAGCTGTTTTTT,CASVKRTSGDNTGELFF
TRBJ2-7,TRBV5-1,few,.,TGCGCCAGCAGCTTGAGAACAGGGCCGACCTCCTTCGAGCAGTACTTC,CASSLRTGPTSFEQYF
TRBJ1-6,TRBV2,many,.,TGTGCCAGCAGTGCCCCCGTGGGCAGGACACCCCTCCACTTT,CASSAPVGRTPLHF
TRBJ1-1,TRBV10-3,many,.,TGTGCCATCAGTGCGGAGACAATGAACACTGAAGCTTTCTTT,CAISAETMNTEAFF
TRBJ2-5,TRBV10-3,many,.,TGTGCCATCAGGGGGAGTGAAGAGACCCAGTACTTC,CAIRGSEETQYF
TRBJ2-2,TRBV5-5,.,TRBD2,TGTGCCAGCGGGACTAGCGCCACCGGGGAGCTGTTTTTT,CASGTSATGELFF
TRBJ2-5,TRBV9,.,TRBD2,TGTGCCAGCAGCCTCTCGGGGGGACCAGAGACCCAGTACTTC,CASSLSGGPETQYF
TRBJ2-2,TRBV15,.,TRBD2,TGTGCCACCAGCAGACCTAGCGGGACCGGGGAGCTGTTTTTT,CATSRPSGTGELFF
TRBJ1-2,TRBV10-3,many,TRBD1,TGTGCCATCAGAGCTGGACAGGCCAACTATGGCTACACCTTC,CAIRAGQANYGYTF
TRBJ2-2,TRBV19,.,TRBD2,TGTGCCAGTAGTATAACGGGACTAGCGGGGGTGGAGCTGTTTTTT,CASSITGLAGVELFF
TRBJ1-3,TRBV7-2,many,.,TGTGCCAGCAGCCTCCCAGGCTCTGGAAACACCATATATTTT,CASSLPGSGNTIYF
TRBJ2-5,TRBV20-1,many,.,TGCAGTGCCAACGAGAATCAAGAGACCCAGTACTTC,CSANENQETQYF
TRBJ1-4,TRBV7-8,many,TRBD1,TGTGCCAGCAGGCTCGGGACAGGGGTTAATGAAAAACTGTTTTTT,CASRLGTGVNEKLFF
TRBJ2-7,TRBV5-6,many,TRBD1,TGTGCCAGCAGCATTGGACAGGGGAGCACCTACGAGCAGTACTTC,CASSIGQGSTYEQYF
TRBJ2-2,TRBV6-1,.,.,TGTGCCAGCGACCGCCCCCCGGGCACCGGGGAGCTGTTTTTT,CASDRPPGTGELFF
TRBJ2-5,TRBV24-1,many,TRBD2,TGTGCCACCAGTGGCCGAATGGGACTAGCGGGAGGAGAGACCCAGTACTTC,CATSGRMGLAGGETQYF
TRBJ1-6,TRBV10-3,.,TRBD1,TGTGCCATCAGTGGACTGGACAGGGGGCCATCTTCACCCCTCCACTTT,CAISGLDRGPSSPLHF
TRBJ2-1,TRBV9,.,TRBD2,TGTGCCAGCAGCGTAGAAGGGACTAGCGTGGATGAGCAGTTCTTC,CASSVEGTSVDEQFF
TRBJ2-7,TRBV7-9,.,.,TGTGCCAGCAGCTCCGGCACGGGGTGGTACGAGCAGTACTTC,CASSSGTGWYEQYF
TRBJ2-5,TRBV2,once,TRBD2,TGTGCCAGCATCCCCGTGTGGGGGGGAGAGACCCCGTACTTC,CASIPVWGGETPYF
TRBJ2-7,TRBV7-8,many,TRBD1,TGTGCCAGCAGCCTCTCGGGACAGGGGGCTTCCTACGAGCAGTACTTC,CASSLSGQGASYEQYF
TRBJ1-6,TRBV7-2,once,TRBD1,TGTGCCAGCAGCCAAGGGGGCCCCAAGGGAAATTCACCCCTCAACTTT,CASSQGGPKGNSPLNF
TRBJ2-2,TRBV29-1,many,TRBD1,TGCAGCGTTTTGACAGGGATCAACACCGGGGAGCTGTTTTTT,CSVLTGINTGELFF
TRBJ1-5,TRBV10-3,.,.,TGTGCCGCAACCGGGGCAGGGAGCAATCAGCCCCAGCATTTT,CAATGAGSNQPQHF
TRBJ2-5,TRBV5-1,.,.,TGCGCCAGCAGCCACGGACAGGAGGGAGAGACCCAGTACTTC,CASSHGQEGETQYF
TRBJ2-2,TRBV10-2,many,.,TGCGCCAGCAGTGAGTCATCCGGACCGAACACCGGGGAGCTGTTTTTT,CASSESSGPNTGELFF
TRBJ1-3,TRBV6-5,.,.,TGTGCCAGCAGATTACAGGGTCCTGGAAACACCATATATTTT,CASRLQGPGNTIYF
TRBJ2-2,TRBV5-5,many,.,TGTGCCAGCAGCGAGGGACACGGCACCGGGGAGCTGTTTTTT,CASSEGHGTGELFF
TRBJ1-2,TRBV7-9,many,.,TGTGCCAGCAGCTTAGCAATCGGACAGAACTATGGCTACACCTTC,CASSLAIGQNYGYTF
TRBJ2-2,TRBV7-7,medium-sized,TRBD1,TGTGCTAGCAGCCCAACAGGGGCCGGGGAGCTGTTTTTT,CASSPTGAGELFF